This TCR beta chain was identified in a study of T cells in Graves' hyperthyroidism and ophthalmopathy. Whole-study context: Before any treatment, at initial diagnosis, peripheral blood was collected.

Study-level findings and limits: By a 13 V-J model, ophthalmopathy was set apart from stable hyperthyroidism. The blood repertoire included most of the expanded thyroid clonotypes above 0.001.

This clonotype was recorded many times. Antigen: not known. From less than 13 ml of fresh peripheral blood, PBMCs were isolated. Amplification targeted TCR beta CDR3 regions from RNA transcripts. HTBI primers drove first-round RT-PCR of the TCR CDR3. MiXCR, run by TCRdb on the multiplex PCR reads, gives a single entry per CDR3 protein. Seen here are 270,000 or so distinct CDR3 sequences, around 15% observed once, and the top ten hold 30%. This TCR was recovered from a woman in her forties or fifties with Graves' hyperthyroidism that later progressed to Graves' ophthalmopathy. The sequenced sample consisted of blood.

This CDR3 reads CASSPGEETQYF. The DNA of the CDR3 is TGTGCCAGCAGTCCTGGCGAAGAGACCCAGTACTTC. J is TRBJ2-5 and V is TRBV2; no clear D gene. V shed 5 bases and J shed 3 bases, with 7 bases lying between them. CDR3 size: 12 residues. Germline-derived CDR1 and CDR2 are SNHLY and FYNNEI.